This entry concerns a single T cell receptor (beta chain). Its antigen remains unidentified. What went into each PCR as a spike was synthetic TCR analog templates. Sequencing was performed with immunoSEQ multiplex PCR; in TCRdb, only in-frame clones are kept and a portion is missing. The table includes fewer than 50,000 clones, around nine tenths detected once. As to time point: pretreatment peripheral blood. The CDR3 totals 15 residues. The ends were cut back, 0 bases at V and 4 bases at J, with 12 bases in the middle. Germline V gene data show CDR1 as SGHNT and CDR2 as YYREEE (reference sequence). This specimen comes from a study of PD-L1 blockade in urothelial cancer. Study information: Blood was tested 3 weeks (second dose) and 6 weeks into treatment. Per blood sample, T cells had a median of approximately 150,000.

Study-level points and caveats: Expansion of tumor-associated blood clones at 3 weeks was greater in durable-benefit patients.

The source was PBMCs, collected around atezolizumab (anti-PD-L1) treatment. The chain uses TRBV5-4 and TRBJ2-3; D is perhaps TRBD1 (5 bases). The clonotype originates from a donor aged 40 or over with urothelial cancer. The CDR3 protein is CASSLGGGKSDTQYF. CDR3 DNA: TGTGCCAGCAGCTTGGGGGGCGGTAAATCAGATACGCAGTATTTT.